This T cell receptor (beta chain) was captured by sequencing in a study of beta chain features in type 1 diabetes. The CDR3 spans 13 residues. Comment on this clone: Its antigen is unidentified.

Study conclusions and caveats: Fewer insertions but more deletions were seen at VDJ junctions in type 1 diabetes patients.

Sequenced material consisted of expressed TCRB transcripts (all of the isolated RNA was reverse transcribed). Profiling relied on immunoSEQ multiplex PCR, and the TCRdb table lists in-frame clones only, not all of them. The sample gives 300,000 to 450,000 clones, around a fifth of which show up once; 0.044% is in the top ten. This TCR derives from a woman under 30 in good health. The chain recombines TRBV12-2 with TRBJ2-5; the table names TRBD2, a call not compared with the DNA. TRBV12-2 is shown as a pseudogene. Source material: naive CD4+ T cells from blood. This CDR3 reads CASRLSPGTQVYF. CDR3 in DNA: TGTGCAAGTCGCTTATCCCCCGGGACTCAGGTGTACTTC.